This T cell receptor (beta chain) originates from a study of response to subunit inactivated influenza vaccine. Study-wide points: That few new T cells are recruited by each seasonal influenza vaccination was the authors' suggestion.

TCRdb re-analysed the RT-PCR reads in MiXCR, keeping a single row per CDR3 protein. The data show fewer than 700,000 distinct CDR3 sequences, approximately 12% seen once. As to this clonotype: Its antigen is undetermined.

V was cut by 4 bases and J by 0 bases, with 12 bases left in between. The CDR3 has 15 residues. From germline, CDR1 is SGDLS and CDR2 YYNGEE. This receptor was identified in a man aged 50 to 59 who received an inactivated influenza vaccine. Sample: PBMCs from blood, taken more than 35 days after vaccination. This chain connects TRBV9 to TRBJ2-3; tentatively, D is TRBD1 (6 bases). CDR3 in DNA: TGTGCCAGCAGCCCACAGGGACACAGCACAGATACGCAGTATTTT. It yields the protein CASSPQGHSTDTQYF.